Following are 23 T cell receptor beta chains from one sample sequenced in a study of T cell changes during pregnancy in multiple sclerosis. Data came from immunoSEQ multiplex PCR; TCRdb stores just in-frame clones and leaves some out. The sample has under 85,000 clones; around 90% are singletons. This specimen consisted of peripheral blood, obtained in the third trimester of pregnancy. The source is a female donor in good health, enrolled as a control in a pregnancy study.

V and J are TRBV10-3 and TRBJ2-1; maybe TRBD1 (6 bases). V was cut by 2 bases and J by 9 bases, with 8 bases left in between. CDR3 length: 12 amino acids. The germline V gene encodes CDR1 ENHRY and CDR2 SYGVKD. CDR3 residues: CAISEAGVEQFF. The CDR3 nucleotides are TGTGCCATCAGTGAGGCAGGGGTTGAGCAGTTCTTC.

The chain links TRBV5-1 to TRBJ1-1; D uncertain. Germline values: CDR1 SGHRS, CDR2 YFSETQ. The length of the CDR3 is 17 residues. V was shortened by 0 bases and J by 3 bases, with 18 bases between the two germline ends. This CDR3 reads CASSLGGWGMEDTEAFF. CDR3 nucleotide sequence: TGCGCCAGCAGCTTGGGCGGATGGGGTATGGAGGACACTGAAGCTTTCTTT.

The CDR3 bases are TGTGCCAGCAGCCAAGATTCGTCAGGGGTTGCCCGCACAGATACGCAGTATTTT. It yields the protein CASSQDSSGVARTDTQYF. The chain recombines TRBV4-2 with TRBJ2-3; D is perhaps TRBD1 (6 bases). The CDR3 is 18 residues long. Trimming shortened V by 0 bases and J by 1 base, and 17 bases separated the two germline ends. Germline CDR1 is LGHNA and CDR2 is YNFKEQ.

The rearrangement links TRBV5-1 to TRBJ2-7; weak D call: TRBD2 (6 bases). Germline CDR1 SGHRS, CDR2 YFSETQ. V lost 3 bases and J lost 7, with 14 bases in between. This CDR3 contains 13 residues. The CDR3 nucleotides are TGCGCCAGCAGCTGGGACGGGAGTGGAGAGCAGTACTTC. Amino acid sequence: CASSWDGSGEQYF. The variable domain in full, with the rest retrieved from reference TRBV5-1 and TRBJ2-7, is KAGVTQTPRYLIKTRGQQVTLSCSPISGHRSVSWYQQTPGQGLQFLFEYFSETQRNKGNFPGRFSGRQFSNSRSEMNVSTLELGDSALYLCASSWDGSGEQYFGPGTRLTVT.

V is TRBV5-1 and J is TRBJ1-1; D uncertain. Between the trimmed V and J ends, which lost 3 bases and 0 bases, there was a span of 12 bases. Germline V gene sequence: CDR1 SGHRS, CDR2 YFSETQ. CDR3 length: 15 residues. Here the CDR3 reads CASSSDLAVNTEAFF. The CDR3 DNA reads TGCGCCAGCAGCTCGGATTTAGCCGTGAACACTGAAGCTTTCTTT.

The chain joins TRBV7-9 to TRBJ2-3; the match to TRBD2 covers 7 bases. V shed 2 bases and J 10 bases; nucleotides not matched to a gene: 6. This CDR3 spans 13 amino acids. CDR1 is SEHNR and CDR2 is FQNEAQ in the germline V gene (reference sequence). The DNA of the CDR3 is TGTGCCAGCAGCTTATACTTTGGGAGGGCGCAGTATTTT. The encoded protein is CASSLYFGRAQYF.

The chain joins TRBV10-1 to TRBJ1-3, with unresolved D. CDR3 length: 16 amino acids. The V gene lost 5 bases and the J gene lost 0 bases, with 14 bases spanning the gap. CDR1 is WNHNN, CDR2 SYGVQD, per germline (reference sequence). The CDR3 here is CASSIDQCYSGNTIYF. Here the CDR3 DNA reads TGCGCCAGCAGTATCGATCAGTGTTACTCTGGAAACACCATATATTTT.

In DNA form, the CDR3 reads TGTGCCAGCACCCCTAGAGGGACAGGGGCCCCAGGTGGCTACACCTTC. Residues: CASTPRGTGAPGGYTF. This sequence joins TRBV27 and TRBJ1-2, with 10 nucleotides matching TRBD1. V shed 7 bases, J shed 7 bases, and the junction held 15 bases outside the gene matches. Germline V gene lookup returns CDR1 MNHEY and CDR2 SMNVEV (reference sequence). The length of the CDR3 is 16 residues.

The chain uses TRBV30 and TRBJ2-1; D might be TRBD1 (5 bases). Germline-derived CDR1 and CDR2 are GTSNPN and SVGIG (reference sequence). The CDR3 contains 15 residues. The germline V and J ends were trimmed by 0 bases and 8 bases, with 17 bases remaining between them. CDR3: CAWSVGQTKFDEQFF. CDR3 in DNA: TGTGCCTGGAGTGTGGGGCAGACAAAGTTCGATGAGCAGTTCTTC.

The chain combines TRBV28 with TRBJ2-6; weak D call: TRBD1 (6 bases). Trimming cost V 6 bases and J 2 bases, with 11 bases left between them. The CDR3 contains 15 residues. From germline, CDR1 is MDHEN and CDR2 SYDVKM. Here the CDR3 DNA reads TGTGCCAGCAGGAAAACAGGGACTGGGGCCAACGTCCTGACTTTC. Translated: CASRKTGTGANVLTF.

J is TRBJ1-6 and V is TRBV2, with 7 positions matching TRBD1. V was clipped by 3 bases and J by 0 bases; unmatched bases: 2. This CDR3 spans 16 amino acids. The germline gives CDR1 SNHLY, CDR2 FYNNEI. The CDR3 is CASSEGQSSYNSPLHF. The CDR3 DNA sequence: TGTGCCAGCAGTGAGGGACAGAGCTCCTATAATTCACCCCTCCACTTT.

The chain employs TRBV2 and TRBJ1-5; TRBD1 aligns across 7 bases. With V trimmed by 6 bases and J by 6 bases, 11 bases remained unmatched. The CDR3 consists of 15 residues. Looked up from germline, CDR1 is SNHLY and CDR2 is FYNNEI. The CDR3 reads CASRGRQGRVQPQHF. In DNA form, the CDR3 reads TGTGCCAGCAGGGGGCGACAGGGAAGGGTTCAGCCCCAGCATTTT.

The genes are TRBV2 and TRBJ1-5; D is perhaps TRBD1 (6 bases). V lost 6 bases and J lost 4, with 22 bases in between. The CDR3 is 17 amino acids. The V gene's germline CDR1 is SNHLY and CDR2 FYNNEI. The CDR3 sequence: CASRKGVGARRNQPQHF. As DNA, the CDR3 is TGTGCCAGCAGAAAGGGGGTGGGGGCCAGGAGGAATCAGCCCCAGCATTTT. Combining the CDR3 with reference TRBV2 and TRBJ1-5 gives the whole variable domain EPEVTQTPSHQVTQMGQEVILRCVPISNHLYFYWYRQILGQKVEFLVSFYNNEISEKSEIFDDQFSVERPDGSNFTLKIRSTKLEDSAMYFCASRKGVGARRNQPQHFGDGTRLSIL.

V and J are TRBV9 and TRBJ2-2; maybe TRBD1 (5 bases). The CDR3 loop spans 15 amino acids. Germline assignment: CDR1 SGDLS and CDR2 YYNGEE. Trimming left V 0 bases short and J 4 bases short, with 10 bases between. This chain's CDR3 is CASSVGGHSTGELFF. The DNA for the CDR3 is TGTGCCAGCAGCGTAGGTGGACACTCCACCGGGGAGCTGTTTTTT. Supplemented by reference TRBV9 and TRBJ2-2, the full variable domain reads DSGVTQTPKHLITATGQRVTLRCSPRSGDLSVYWYQQSLDQGLQFLIQYYNGEERAKGNILERFSAQQFPDLHSELNLSSLELGDSALYFCASSVGGHSTGELFFGEGSRLTVL.

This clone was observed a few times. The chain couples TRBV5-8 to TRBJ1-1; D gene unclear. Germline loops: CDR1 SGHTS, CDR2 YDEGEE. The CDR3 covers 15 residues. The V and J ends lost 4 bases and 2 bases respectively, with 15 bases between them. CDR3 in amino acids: CASSEGRRRNTEAFF. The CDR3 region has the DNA TGTGCCAGCAGCGAAGGGAGACGCAGAAACACTGAAGCTTTCTTT.

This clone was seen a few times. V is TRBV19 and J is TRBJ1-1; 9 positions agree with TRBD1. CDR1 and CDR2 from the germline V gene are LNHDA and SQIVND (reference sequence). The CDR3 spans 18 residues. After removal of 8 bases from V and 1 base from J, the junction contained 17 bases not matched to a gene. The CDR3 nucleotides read TGTGCCAGTCCTCCGGGACAGGGCGGGGGAAGAGGGAACACTGAAGCTTTCTTT. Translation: CASPPGQGGGRGNTEAFF.

As DNA, the CDR3 is TGTGCCAGCAGCTTAGGGGGACAGTATAATGAAAAACTGTTTTTT. Its protein product is CASSLGGQYNEKLFF. The chain combines TRBV7-9 with TRBJ1-4; TRBD1 agrees at 7 bases. Germline CDR1 SEHNR, CDR2 FQNEAQ (reference sequence). V was clipped by 1 base and J by 4 bases; unmatched bases: 3. The CDR3 is 15 amino acids.

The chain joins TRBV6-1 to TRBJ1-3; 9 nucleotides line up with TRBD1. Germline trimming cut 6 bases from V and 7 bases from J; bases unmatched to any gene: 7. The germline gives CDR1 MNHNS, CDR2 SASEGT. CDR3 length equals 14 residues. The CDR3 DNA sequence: TGTGCCAGCAGCGGGAGACAGGGGGAGAACACCATATATTTT. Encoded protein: CASSGRQGENTIYF.

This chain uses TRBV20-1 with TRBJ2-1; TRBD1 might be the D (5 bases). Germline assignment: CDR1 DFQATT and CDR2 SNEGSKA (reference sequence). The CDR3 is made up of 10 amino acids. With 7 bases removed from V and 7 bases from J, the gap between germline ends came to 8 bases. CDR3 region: CSGGRNEQFF. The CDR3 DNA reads TGCAGTGGGGGCCGGAATGAGCAGTTCTTC.

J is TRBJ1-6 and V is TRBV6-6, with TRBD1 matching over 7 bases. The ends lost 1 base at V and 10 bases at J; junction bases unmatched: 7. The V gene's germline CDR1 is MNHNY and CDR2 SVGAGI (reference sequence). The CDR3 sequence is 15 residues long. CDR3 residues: CASSYFGTEGSPLHF. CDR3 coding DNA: TGTGCCAGCAGTTACTTTGGGACAGAAGGCTCACCCCTCCACTTT.

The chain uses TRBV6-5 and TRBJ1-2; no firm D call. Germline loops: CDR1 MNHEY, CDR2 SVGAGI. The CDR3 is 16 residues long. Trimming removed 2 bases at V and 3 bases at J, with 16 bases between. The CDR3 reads CASSYGREGSYYGYTF. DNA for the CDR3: TGTGCCAGCAGTTACGGTCGAGAGGGATCCTACTATGGCTACACCTTC.

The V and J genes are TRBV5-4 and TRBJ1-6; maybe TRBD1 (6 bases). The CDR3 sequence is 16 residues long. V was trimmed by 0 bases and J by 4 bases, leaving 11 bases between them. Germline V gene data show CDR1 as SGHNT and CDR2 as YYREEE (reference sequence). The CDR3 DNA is TGTGCCAGCAGCTTGGCGGGGGGCAATTATAATTCACCCCTCCACTTT. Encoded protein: CASSLAGGNYNSPLHF.

The chain's CDR3 is CASSPGTGGSYEQYF. Written as DNA, the CDR3 is TGTGCCAGCAGCCCAGGGACAGGAGGGTCCTACGAGCAGTACTTC. The rearrangement joins TRBV2 to TRBJ2-7; the match to TRBD1 covers 8 bases. The CDR3 extends over 15 amino acids. V trimming: 6 bases; J trimming: 1 base; junction bases outside the gene matches: 8. Germline CDR1 and CDR2: SNHLY and FYNNEI.